A single sample gave rise to the 21 T cell receptor beta chains below, sequenced in a study of siplizumab effects on memory and regulatory T cells. TCRdb keeps only in-frame clones here, not all; method: immunoSEQ multiplex PCR. The table records about 110,000 clones, around 92% of them present only once. The material sequenced was Tregs sorted from blood. All receptors come from a human donor in good health.

V usage is TRBV6-6 and J usage is TRBJ1-2; D uncertain. This CDR3 has 13 amino acids. Between the trimmed V and J ends, which lost 8 bases and 0 bases, there was a span of 10 bases. Germline loops: CDR1 MNHNY, CDR2 SVGAGI (reference sequence). The CDR3 reads CASRPAPNYGYTF. Written as DNA, the CDR3 is TGTGCCAGCCGGCCGGCTCCTAACTATGGCTACACCTTC.

This clone showed up just a few times. The V gene is TRBV4-1, the J gene TRBJ1-5; D uncertain. Between the trimmed V and J ends, which lost 3 bases and 1 base, there was a span of 7 bases. The CDR3 loop spans 14 amino acids. Germline CDR1 MGHRA, CDR2 YSYEKL. In nucleotides, the CDR3 is TGCGCCAGCAGCCAGGCGGGAAGCAATCAGCCCCAGCATTTT. Protein: CASSQAGSNQPQHF.

The chain has TRBV7-9 and TRBJ2-7, with 11 bases identical to TRBD2. Germline V lookup: CDR1 SEHNR, CDR2 FQNEAQ (reference sequence). CDR3 size: 16 residues. The V and J ends lost 2 bases and 3 bases, in that order; junction bases with no gene match: 6. The CDR3 loop reads CASSLMTSGKIYEQYF. The CDR3 nucleotides are TGTGCCAGCAGCTTAATGACTAGCGGGAAGATCTACGAGCAGTACTTC.

This chain joins TRBV7-2 and TRBJ2-4; TRBD2 aligns across 8 bases. V was clipped by 0 bases and J by 3 bases; unmatched bases: 13. The CDR3 is 19 residues long. The germline CDR1 and CDR2 sequences are SGHTA and FQGNSA. The CDR3: CASSLALTSGMVGKNIQYF. The CDR3 DNA reads as TGTGCCAGCAGCTTAGCGTTAACTAGCGGTATGGTGGGCAAAAACATTCAGTACTTC.

J is TRBJ2-1 and V is TRBV5-1; 14 bases match TRBD2. The CDR3 sequence is 16 residues long. Germline-derived CDR1 and CDR2 are SGHRS and YFSETQ. The V segment lost 0 bases and the J segment 6 bases; nucleotides outside the gene matches: 2. CDR3 coding DNA: TGCGCCAGCAGCTTGGTGACTAGCGGGAGGGCCAATGAGCAGTTCTTC. Translated, it gives CASSLVTSGRANEQFF.

The chain has TRBV18 and TRBJ2-5, with 7 bases aligning to TRBD1. Germline trimming cut 5 bases from V and 2 bases from J; bases unmatched to any gene: 8. CDR3 length: 15 amino acids. The V gene's germline CDR1 is KGHSH and CDR2 LQKENI. The CDR3 protein is CASSERQGTQETQYF. The CDR3 nucleotides read TGTGCCAGCTCAGAACGACAGGGAACTCAAGAGACCCAGTACTTC.

V gene TRBV6-1 combines with J gene TRBJ2-7, with D possibly being TRBD1 (6 bases). The CDR3 consists of 13 residues. V was trimmed by 6 bases and J by 3 bases, leaving 12 bases between them. The germline gives CDR1 MNHNS, CDR2 SASEGT. CDR3 DNA: TGTGCCAGCAGCCGGGACACCTACTACGAGCAGTACTTC. Protein product: CASSRDTYYEQYF.

The chain combines TRBV7-6 with TRBJ2-7, with D perhaps matching TRBD1 (5 bases). V dropped 1 base and J dropped 6 bases, with 10 bases sitting between them. CDR3 length equals 13 residues. Germline assignment: CDR1 SGHVS and CDR2 FNYEAQ. This CDR3 reads CASSLVRTSEQYF. CDR3 bases: TGTGCCAGCAGCTTAGTTAGGACATCCGAGCAGTACTTC. Looking up the rest from reference TRBV7-6 and TRBJ2-7 gives the full variable domain: GAGVSQSPRYKVTKRGQDVALRCDPISGHVSLYWYRQALGQGPEFLTYFNYEAQQDKSGLPNDRFSAERPEGSISTLTIQRTEQRDSAMYRCASSLVRTSEQYFGPGTRLTVT.

The chain couples TRBV27 to TRBJ2-2; a weak D match, TRBD2 (6 bases). Germline assignment: CDR1 MNHEY and CDR2 SMNVEV (reference sequence). Trimming took 0 bases from V and 0 from J, leaving 8 bases between them. The CDR3 has 16 amino acids. The CDR3 spells CASSLSAGSNTGELFF. In nucleotides, the CDR3 is TGTGCCAGCAGTTTATCCGCGGGATCGAACACCGGGGAGCTGTTTTTT.

This clone was recorded at least ten times. The chain employs TRBV4-1 and TRBJ1-2; D not certain. CDR3 length equals 15 residues. V lost 4 bases, J lost 2 bases, and 14 bases lay in between. Germline assignment: CDR1 MGHRA and CDR2 YSYEKL. In DNA form, the CDR3 reads TGCGCCAGCAGCCCACTGGGAGAGAGCAACTATGGCTACACCTTC. Protein: CASSPLGESNYGYTF.

The table lists this clone with a count of one. The chain links TRBV5-1 to TRBJ2-7; 7 positions agree with TRBD1. This CDR3 contains 14 residues. Germline trimming cut 0 bases from V and 1 base from J; bases unmatched to any gene: 1. Germline-derived CDR1 and CDR2 are SGHRS and YFSETQ. In nucleotides, the CDR3 is TGCGCCAGCAGCTTGGGGGACAGATCCTACGAGCAGTACTTC. Protein: CASSLGDRSYEQYF.

This rearrangement joins TRBV30 to TRBJ1-2; D is unclear. CDR1 GTSNPN and CDR2 SVGIG come from the germline V gene (reference sequence). Trimming took off 0 bases at V and 8 bases at J, with 7 bases between the two ends. The CDR3 consists of 11 residues. CDR3 loop: CAWSVVQGYTF. The CDR3 DNA sequence: TGTGCCTGGAGTGTCGTCCAGGGCTACACCTTC.

Regarding this clone: Other DNA sequences of this sample code for an identical CDR3. The chain links TRBV9 to TRBJ1-2; tentative D call: TRBD1 (5 bases). The CDR3 covers 15 residues. V lost 0 bases and J lost 2, with 11 bases in between. Germline CDR1 is SGDLS and CDR2 is YYNGEE. CDR3 coding DNA: TGTGCCAGCAGCGTAGATCCGGGGGGAAACTATGGCTACACCTTC. Its translation: CASSVDPGGNYGYTF.

This rearrangement joins TRBV6-1 to TRBJ1-2; D is undetermined. This CDR3 comprises 14 residues. Looked up from germline, CDR1 is MNHNS and CDR2 is SASEGT. Trimming stripped 10 bases from V and 1 base from J, with 16 bases between. CDR3 coding DNA: TGTGCCATCCGACCGTACATTATTAACTATGGCTACACCTTC. Translation gives CAIRPYIINYGYTF.

The chain recombines TRBV2 with TRBJ1-3, with 7 bases lining up with TRBD1. The CDR3 spans 16 residues. J gave up 0 bases and V 6 bases, and 8 bases lay outside the gene matches. Looked up from germline, CDR1 is SNHLY and CDR2 is FYNNEI. The CDR3 is CASRKTGLDSGNTIYF. In DNA, the CDR3 is TGTGCCAGCAGGAAGACAGGGCTTGACTCTGGAAACACCATATATTTT.

The table lists this clone with a few counts. The rearrangement links TRBV4-1 to TRBJ1-1; D is perhaps TRBD1 (5 bases). The CDR3 loop spans 14 amino acids. V gave up 4 bases and J gave up 2 bases, with 11 bases separating them. Per germline, CDR1 MGHRA and CDR2 YSYEKL. This CDR3 reads CASSLQDRNTEAFF. In nucleotides, the CDR3 is TGCGCCAGCAGCCTACAAGACAGAAACACTGAAGCTTTCTTT.

The chain combines TRBV5-1 with TRBJ2-5; 9 bases fit TRBD1. CDR1 and CDR2 (germline): SGHRS, YFSETQ. With 4 bases clipped from V and 1 base from J, the junction kept 8 bases outside the gene matches. This CDR3 spans 16 amino acids. The CDR3 protein is CASSPITGGLQETQYF. In DNA form, the CDR3 reads TGCGCCAGCAGCCCGATAACAGGGGGCCTCCAAGAGACCCAGTACTTC.

This chain connects TRBV19 to TRBJ2-1; possibly TRBD1 or TRBD2 for D (5 bases each). The CDR3 sequence is 15 residues long. From germline, CDR1 is LNHDA and CDR2 SQIVND (reference sequence). V was trimmed by 4 bases and J by 0 bases, leaving 10 bases between them. The CDR3: CASSTSGTSYNEQFF. The DNA for the CDR3 is TGTGCCAGTAGTACCTCGGGGACCTCCTACAATGAGCAGTTCTTC.

This chain uses TRBV2 with TRBJ2-3; 7 bases agree with TRBD2. The junction had 5 bases not matched to a gene; V was cut back by 8 bases and J by 3 bases. Germline values: CDR1 SNHLY, CDR2 FYNNEI. The CDR3 has 13 residues. This CDR3 reads CASGASGTDTQYF. CDR3 in DNA: TGTGCCAGCGGGGCTAGCGGAACAGATACGCAGTATTTT.

The CDR3 nucleotides are TGTGCCAGCAGTGAAATAAGGACAGGGGGCCAGCCCCAGCATTTT. This translates into CASSEIRTGGQPQHF. The chain employs TRBV6-1 and TRBJ1-5, with TRBD1 identical over 11 bases. V trimming: 2 bases; J trimming: 7 bases; junction bases outside the gene matches: 4. Germline V lookup: CDR1 MNHNS, CDR2 SASEGT. The CDR3 has 15 residues.

In its sample, this clone was seen once. This rearrangement joins TRBV7-8 to TRBJ2-3; D is perhaps TRBD1 or TRBD2 (5 bases each). The CDR3 spans 14 residues. Germline V gene data show CDR1 as SGHVS and CDR2 as FQNEAQ. V lost 4 bases and J lost 2, with 10 bases in between. CDR3 in DNA: TGTGCCAGCAGCTACGCCGGGACCACAGATACGCAGTATTTT. Its protein product is CASSYAGTTDTQYF.